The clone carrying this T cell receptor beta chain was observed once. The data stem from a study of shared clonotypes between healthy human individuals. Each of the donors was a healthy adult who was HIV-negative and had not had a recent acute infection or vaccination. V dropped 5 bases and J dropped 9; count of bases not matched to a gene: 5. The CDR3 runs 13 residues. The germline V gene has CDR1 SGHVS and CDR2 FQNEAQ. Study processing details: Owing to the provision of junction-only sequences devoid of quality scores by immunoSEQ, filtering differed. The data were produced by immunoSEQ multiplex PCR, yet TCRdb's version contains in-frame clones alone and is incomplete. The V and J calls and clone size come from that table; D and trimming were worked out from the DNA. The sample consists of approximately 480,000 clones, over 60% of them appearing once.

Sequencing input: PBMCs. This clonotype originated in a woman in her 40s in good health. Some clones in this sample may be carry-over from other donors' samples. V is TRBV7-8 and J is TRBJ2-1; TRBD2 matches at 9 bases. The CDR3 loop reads CASSTLTSGEQFF. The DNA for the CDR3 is TGTGCCAGCAGCACCCTGACTAGCGGTGAGCAGTTCTTC.